This is a list of T cell receptor beta chains from one sample in a study of cytomegalovirus exposure and HLA in healthy donors. TCRdb keeps only in-frame clones here, not all; method: immunoSEQ multiplex PCR. The sample contains 150,000 to 180,000 clones, around 68% of which appear only once. Material for sequencing was PBMCs. The receptors derive from a man in his thirties or forties in good health and CMV-seronegative. CDR3s include the opening cysteine and the closing phenylalanine or tryptophan. D genes are given only for firm matches. Not all rows give a size; the values are once, few, many and, for expanded clones, a class.

d_call j_call clone_size v_call cdr3_nt cdr3_aa
TRBD1 TRBJ2-3 . TRBV5-1 TGCGCCAGCAGCGCCCCGACAGGGGGTAGAGCAGATACGCAGTATTTT CASSAPTGGRADTQYF
. TRBJ2-4 . TRBV30 TGTGCCTGGAGTGTAGGCAGGGGATACGAAAACATTCAGTACTTC CAWSVGRGYENIQYF
TRBD2 TRBJ2-3 . TRBV7-2 TGTGCCAGCAGCTCACAACTAGCGGGGACAACCCTGAGCACAGATACGCAGTATTTT CASSSQLAGTTLSTDTQYF
. TRBJ1-5 . TRBV7-8 TGTGCCAGCAGCTTACAGGGCGGTCAGCCCCAGCATTTT CASSLQGGQPQHF
. TRBJ2-6 . TRBV18 TGTGCCAGCTCACCCCAGGGATCTGGGGCCAACGTCCTGACTTTC CASSPQGSGANVLTF
TRBD1 TRBJ1-2 . TRBV5-1 TGCGCCAGCAGCTTGGCAGGGGGCAGAGATGGCTACACCTTC CASSLAGGRDGYTF
TRBD1 TRBJ2-4 . TRBV2 TGTGCCGGCAAAGGGGACAGGGGATCTTTTCAGTACTTC CAGKGDRGSFQYF
. TRBJ1-4 . TRBV5-5 TGTGCCAGCAGCCGCCGGGACACGAATAATGAAAAACTGTTTTTT CASSRRDTNNEKLFF
TRBD1 TRBJ2-7 few TRBV28 TGTGCCAGCAGTTTAACCGGGACAGGGGGCTACGAGCAGTACTTC CASSLTGTGGYEQYF
. TRBJ1-1 . TRBV5-8 TGTGCCAGCAGCCCGCAAGGGACTGGAGCTTTCTTT CASSPQGTGAFF
. TRBJ1-5 few TRBV18 TGTGCCAGCTCACACCAATTACAGGCCAGCAATCAGCCCCAGCATTTT CASSHQLQASNQPQHF
TRBD1 TRBJ2-1 . TRBV30 TGTGCCTGGAGTAGACCGGGACAGCCTTATCAGCAGTTCTTC CAWSRPGQPYQQFF
. TRBJ1-1 few TRBV19 TGTGCCAGTAGTTCCCTTTGGAGGGGCTACGTGAACACTGAAGCTTTCTTT CASSSLWRGYVNTEAFF
. TRBJ1-3 . TRBV9 TGTGCCAGCAGCTCACAGGCGGGGGGCGATGGAAACACCATATATTTT CASSSQAGGDGNTIYF
TRBD1 TRBJ1-5 few TRBV29-1 TGCAGCGTTGAAGTGATCAGGGGGGATCAGCCCCAGCATTTT CSVEVIRGDQPQHF
TRBD1 TRBJ1-1 . TRBV19 TGTGCCAGTAGTATTGAGGGACAGGGGAACACTGAAGCTTTCTTT CASSIEGQGNTEAFF
. TRBJ1-1 . TRBV5-1 TGCGCCAGCAGGCTCGGGGGGATAGGTGAAGCTTTCTTT CASRLGGIGEAFF
. TRBJ1-2 . TRBV2 TGTGCCAGCAGTGAGAGGCAGGGATTTCGGTATGGCTACACCTTC CASSERQGFRYGYTF
. TRBJ1-3 . TRBV27 TGTGCCAGCAGTCTAAGGGGGGGAAACACCATATATTTT CASSLRGGNTIYF
TRBD2 TRBJ2-1 . TRBV5-1 TGCGCCAGCAGCTCTGGACTAGCGGGGGACCCCTACAATGAGCAGTTCTTC CASSSGLAGDPYNEQFF
. TRBJ2-7 . TRBV5-4 TGTGCCAGCAGCGTTCGGGGATCCTACGAGCAGTACTTC CASSVRGSYEQYF
TRBD2 TRBJ2-5 . TRBV28 TGTGCCAGCACCCCTGGCGGGGGAATTGAGACCCAGTACTTC CASTPGGGIETQYF
TRBD1 TRBJ2-5 few TRBV30 TGTGCCTGGAGGAATGGGGACAGGAAAGAGACCCAGTACTTC CAWRNGDRKETQYF
. TRBJ1-1 . TRBV29-1 TGCAGCGTTGAAGGTCGGGGGAAGAACACTGAAGCTTTCTTT CSVEGRGKNTEAFF
. TRBJ2-7 . TRBV10-1 TGCGCCACCCCGGGACATGTTTCCTACGAGCAGTACTTC CATPGHVSYEQYF
. TRBJ2-7 once TRBV25-1 TGTGCCAGCAGTGAAGCAGAACGCAACTACGAGCAGTACTTC CASSEAERNYEQYF
TRBD1 TRBJ2-7 . TRBV27 TGTGCCAGCAGTTTATTCGGGACAGCCGCCTACGAGCAGTACTTC CASSLFGTAAYEQYF
. TRBJ1-2 . TRBV28 TGTGCCAGCAGTCCCTCGGACTATGGCTACACCTTC CASSPSDYGYTF
. TRBJ1-1 . TRBV5-1 TGCGCCAGCAGCCTTACAGAGAACACTGAAGCTTTCTTT CASSLTENTEAFF
. TRBJ2-3 once TRBV5-6 TGTGCCAGCAGCACAGGAAACAGACGAGATACGCAGTATTTT CASSTGNRRDTQYF
TRBD1 TRBJ1-5 . TRBV19 TGTGCCAGTAGGGGCGACAGGGGGCCCGCCCGGCCCCAGCATTTT CASRGDRGPARPQHF
. TRBJ1-5 few TRBV6-1 TGTGCCAGCAGTGAGGACAGTCCTTACGCTGGCAATCAGCCCCAGCATTTT CASSEDSPYAGNQPQHF
TRBD2 TRBJ2-2 . TRBV19 TGTGCCAGTAGTGTACGGGGGGGCCGGAACGGGGAGCTGTTTTTT CASSVRGGRNGELFF
. TRBJ1-1 few TRBV4-2 TGTGCCAGCAGCGTCACAGCGAACACTGAAGCTTTCTTT CASSVTANTEAFF
. TRBJ1-2 . TRBV5-1 TGCGCCAGCAGCCCTTCCCTCCCCCACTATGGCTACACCTTC CASSPSLPHYGYTF
TRBD1 TRBJ2-7 . TRBV5-5 TGTGCCAGCAGCATCCGACAGGGTGTGGGGTCCTACGAGCAGTACTTC CASSIRQGVGSYEQYF
TRBD1 TRBJ1-4 few TRBV30 TGTGCCTGGAGCTCTGTCCGGACAGGGTCGGAAGCAAAACTGTTTTTT CAWSSVRTGSEAKLFF
. TRBJ2-6 . TRBV28 TGTGCCAGCAGTAGGACTGCTGGGGCCAACGTCCTGACTTTC CASSRTAGANVLTF
. TRBJ2-5 . TRBV5-1 TGCGCCAGCAGCTTTAGCCAAGAGACCCAGTACTTC CASSFSQETQYF
TRBD1 TRBJ1-6 . TRBV10-2 TGCGCCAGCAGTTCAGGGACAGCAGCCAATTCACCCCTCCACTTT CASSSGTAANSPLHF